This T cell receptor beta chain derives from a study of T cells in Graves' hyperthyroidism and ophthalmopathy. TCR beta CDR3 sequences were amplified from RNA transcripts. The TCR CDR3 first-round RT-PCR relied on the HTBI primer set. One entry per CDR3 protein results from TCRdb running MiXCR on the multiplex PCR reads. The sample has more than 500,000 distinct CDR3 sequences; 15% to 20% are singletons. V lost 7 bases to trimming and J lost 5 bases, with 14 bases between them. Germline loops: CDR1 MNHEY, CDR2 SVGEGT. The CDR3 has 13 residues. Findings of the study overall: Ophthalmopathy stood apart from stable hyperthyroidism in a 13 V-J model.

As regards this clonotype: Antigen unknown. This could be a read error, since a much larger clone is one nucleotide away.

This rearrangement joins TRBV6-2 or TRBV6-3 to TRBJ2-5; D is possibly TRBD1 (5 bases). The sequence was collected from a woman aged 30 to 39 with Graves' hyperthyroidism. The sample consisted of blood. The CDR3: CASTNRILETQYF. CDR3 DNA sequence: TGTGCCAGCACCAACAGGATACTTGAGACCCAGTACTTC.